These 9 T cell receptor beta chains originate from one sample sequenced in a study of shared clonotypes between healthy human individuals. Repertoires were generated with immunoSEQ multiplex PCR, while TCRdb's copy carries only in-frame clones and drops some. Of more than 2,000,000 clones listed, around nine tenths are singletons. The sequencing input was naive CD4+ T cells sorted from blood. The subset was: CD45RA+ positively selected. The receptors shown here come from a man younger than 30 in good health.

The chain has TRBV18 and TRBJ2-2; perhaps TRBD1 as D (5 bases). V lost 5 bases and J 0 bases, leaving 13 bases between the germline ends. This CDR3 comprises 16 residues. The V gene's germline CDR1 is KGHSH and CDR2 LQKENI. CDR3 region: CASSADSHPNTGELFF. The CDR3 nucleotides are TGTGCCAGCTCAGCCGACAGCCACCCGAACACCGGGGAGCTGTTTTTT.

J is TRBJ2-3 and V is TRBV19; no firm D call. The CDR3 has 13 amino acids. The V end was cut by 7 bases, the J end by 2 bases, with 10 bases between. Looked up from germline, CDR1 is LNHDA and CDR2 is SQIVND (reference sequence). The CDR3 reads CASKLVSTDTQYF. Written as DNA, the CDR3 is TGTGCCAGTAAGCTTGTCTCCACAGATACGCAGTATTTT.

V is TRBV10-3 and J is TRBJ1-6, with a weak D call TRBD1 (5 bases). The CDR3 runs 15 residues. The V gene's germline CDR1 is ENHRY and CDR2 SYGVKD. V was trimmed by 2 bases and J by 5 bases, leaving 10 bases between them. CDR3 region: CAISERGGDNSPLHF. The CDR3, as DNA: TGTGCCATCAGTGAGCGGGGGGGAGATAATTCACCCCTCCACTTT.

The V call is TRBV7-9, the J call TRBJ2-7; no clear D gene. CDR1 is SEHNR and CDR2 is FQNEAQ in the germline V gene (reference sequence). This CDR3 has 11 amino acids. Trimming cost V 8 bases and J 4 bases, with 9 bases left between them. CDR3 sequence: CASALGYEQYF. The DNA of the CDR3 is TGTGCCAGCGCCTTAGGGTACGAGCAGTACTTC.

The chain employs TRBV4-1 and TRBJ2-7; tentative D call: TRBD1 (5 bases). CDR3 length: 16 amino acids. Deletions cut 1 base from V and 6 bases from J, with 19 bases between. The germline V gene has CDR1 MGHRA and CDR2 YSYEKL. The CDR3 DNA follows: TGCGCCAGCAGCCAAGCTGGAACAGCCATCCAGGGCGAGCAGTACTTC. Translation: CASSQAGTAIQGEQYF.

CDR3 nucleotides: TGTGCCAGCAGCTCCGGTCTGTATAGCAATCAGCCCCAGCATTTT. It is translated as CASSSGLYSNQPQHF. The V gene is TRBV11-2, the J gene TRBJ1-5; no clear D gene. CDR3 length equals 15 residues. The V gene lost 4 bases and the J gene lost 0 bases, with 10 bases spanning the gap. CDR1 and CDR2 from the germline V gene are SGHAT and FQNNGV.

This chain joins TRBV5-1 and TRBJ2-3; D is uncertain. The CDR3 covers 15 residues. Germline V CDR1 and CDR2: SGHRS, YFSETQ. V was pared by 1 base and J by 2 bases, with 11 bases between. CDR3 in amino acids: CASSLLPRSTDTQYF. The CDR3 DNA sequence: TGCGCCAGCAGCTTGCTCCCGCGGTCCACAGATACGCAGTATTTT.

This chain connects TRBV18 to TRBJ2-6; D ambiguous. From germline, CDR1 is KGHSH and CDR2 LQKENI. Trimming took off 6 bases at V and 1 base at J, with 13 bases between the two ends. The CDR3 is 16 amino acids. This CDR3 reads CASSSDIGSGANVLTF. Written as DNA, the CDR3 is TGTGCCAGCTCGTCAGATATAGGTTCTGGGGCCAACGTCCTGACTTTC.

The rearrangement uses TRBV10-3 and TRBJ1-2; no clear D. CDR1 and CDR2 (germline): ENHRY, SYGVKD. The V end lost 3 bases, the J end lost 2 bases, and 1 base lay between the germline ends. The CDR3 totals 11 residues. CDR3: CAISDNYGYTF. DNA of the CDR3: TGTGCCATCAGTGACAACTATGGCTACACCTTC.